This TCR beta chain is from a study of PD-L1 blockade in urothelial cancer. Germline loops: CDR1 SGHKS, CDR2 YYEKEE (reference sequence). The CDR3 contains 14 residues. With 4 bases clipped from V and 8 bases from J, the junction kept 4 bases outside the gene matches. Sequencing used immunoSEQ multiplex PCR; TCRdb keeps in-frame clones, though not all of them. The sample lists about 24,000 clones; about 83% were seen once. The TCR originated in a man aged 50-60 years with urothelial cancer. The sequences come from PBMCs, collected around atezolizumab (anti-PD-L1) treatment. The V gene is TRBV5-5, the J gene TRBJ2-1; 12 bases match TRBD1. CDR3 loop: CASSVGTGGYEQFF. In DNA, the CDR3 is TGTGCCAGCAGCGTCGGGACAGGGGGCTATGAGCAGTTCTTC.